Included here is one TCR beta chain sequence, with context. The antigen remains undetermined. The germline CDR1 and CDR2 sequences are SGDLS and YYNGEE. The CDR3 spans 14 residues. Trimming took off 0 bases at V and 8 bases at J, with 14 bases between the two ends. This record belongs to a study of PD-1 blockade in classical Hodgkin lymphoma. Study-level results: Reports indicated that newly diagnosed patients had lower baseline TCR diversity than healthy donors did. Individuals initiating nivolumab under 1 year after ASCT were excluded.

Every patient was affected by relapse after autologous stem cell transplantation, while exposure to brentuximab vedotin was not uniform. Method: immunoSEQ multiplex PCR; TCRdb's copy keeps in-frame clones and lacks some. The sample lists fewer than 65,000 clones, roughly 90% occurring once. V usage is TRBV9 and J usage is TRBJ1-2; possible D gene TRBD1, 6 bases. Specimen: peripheral blood mononuclear cells (PBMCs), collected at baseline. This TCR was sampled from a human donor with classical Hodgkin lymphoma. CDR3 sequence reads: CASSVAGASIGYTF. CDR3 DNA sequence: TGTGCCAGCAGCGTAGCAGGGGCAAGCATAGGCTACACCTTC.